This T cell receptor (beta chain) is drawn from a study of OX40 agonist ivuxolimab in advanced cancers. Study summary: Having had anti-PD-1, anti-PD-L1 or anti-CTLA-4 therapy before was allowed, and approximately 40% had some.

The protocol was immunoSEQ multiplex PCR, while the TCRdb copy is restricted to in-frame clones and leaves out a portion. The sample includes about 40,000 clones, almost 80% seen only once; the top ten take around 20%. This clone was observed a handful of times. Its antigen is not known. Germline lookup yields CDR1 LNHDA and CDR2 SQIVND (reference sequence). The CDR3 runs to 13 residues. V was cut by 3 bases and J by 6 bases, with 11 bases left in between. Study-wide results and limits: There was clonal expansion of CD4+ and CD8+ blood T cells by week 6 at 0.1 to 3.0 mg/kg.

The receptor was derived from an adult with an advanced solid tumor such as melanoma, head and neck, liver or kidney cancer. This chain connects TRBV19 to TRBJ1-2, with D perhaps TRBD1 (5 bases). The sequenced sample was CD4+ or CD8+ T cells sorted from blood, obtained in a trial of the OX40 agonist ivuxolimab. This CDR3 reads CASSMGRADGYTF. Here the CDR3 DNA reads TGTGCCAGTAGTATGGGCAGGGCGGATGGCTACACCTTC. Using reference TRBV19 and TRBJ1-2 for the parts outside the CDR3, the full variable domain is DGGITQSPKYLFRKEGQNVTLSCEQNLNHDAMYWYRQDPGQGLRLIYYSQIVNDFQKGDIAEGYSVSREKKESFPLTVTSAQKNPTAFYLCASSMGRADGYTFGSGTRLTVV.